Sequencing of this T cell receptor beta chain was carried out in a study of blood T cell repertoires in COVID-19. V dropped 6 bases and J dropped 6; count of bases not matched to a gene: 5. The CDR3 spans 13 residues. Germline V gene data show CDR1 as SGHTA and CDR2 as FQGNSA. Clones were sequenced by immunoSEQ multiplex PCR, and TCRdb holds only the in-frame ones, with some missing. The sample yields 65,000 or so clones, 87% seen once. The TCR originated in a human donor with acute or convalescent COVID-19. The donor label of this sample is uncertain. The rearrangement links TRBV7-2 to TRBJ2-1; 7 bases line up with TRBD2. The source material was peripheral blood. The CDR3 is CASRRELSNEQFF. The CDR3 nucleotides are TGTGCCAGCAGGCGGGAGTTGAGCAATGAGCAGTTCTTC.